The present TCR beta chain was sequenced within a study of shared clonotypes between healthy human individuals. Sequenced by immunoSEQ multiplex PCR; TCRdb stores in-frame clones only, minus some. This repertoire shows under 650,000 clones, 90% to 96% found once; its top ten account for 0.05% to 0.07%. The CDR3 loop spans 16 amino acids. V gave up 3 bases and J gave up 1 base, with 15 bases separating them. Germline lookup yields CDR1 SQVTM and CDR2 ANQGSEA. This sequence was found in a woman in her 30s in good health. The V gene is TRBV29-1, the J gene TRBJ2-2; tentative D call: TRBD1 (5 bases). What was sequenced was naive CD4+ T cells sorted from blood. Subset given: CD45RA+ positively selected. This chain's CDR3 is CSVDSSGQGNTGELFF. The CDR3 region has the DNA TGCAGCGTTGATAGTTCCGGGCAGGGGAACACCGGGGAGCTGTTTTTT.